This T cell receptor (beta chain) was retrieved from a study of blood T cells in healthy people across ages (dated by TCRdb to between 2014 and 2017). About the investigation overall: Template switching captured roughly one uniquely barcoded TCR beta cDNA molecule per two T cells in model experiments. Age-related changes in TCR beta repertoire diversity were measured in the study by deep sequencing normalized with unique cDNA molecular identifiers. The donors were divided into four age groups: young (average around 16 years), middle-aged (approximately 41), aged (under 70) and long-lived (roughly 82). To avoid experimental bias, donors of different ages were distributed randomly across sequencing lanes. Using the same blood draw, the study looked at two additional independent replicas of 1 million unique cDNA reads for two donors, one aged 18 to 30 and the other aged 80 or older.

About this clonotype: Its target antigen remains unknown. Base qualities are not at hand, and no much larger clone is one base apart.

The library was obtained by 5' RACE. This sample was sequenced with an Illumina HiSeq 2500. A second PCR of roughly 7 to 12 cycles was run with a J-beta primer mix and a sample-barcoded 5' primer. A unique molecular identifier was introduced onto each TCR beta cDNA molecule by a template-switch 5' adaptor carrying 12 random nucleotides. Each sample yielded at least 2.5 million CDR3-containing paired-end reads. The Mint cDNA synthesis kit, primed by a TRBC-specific oligonucleotide, was used to synthesize first-strand cDNA from all RNA. After uracil-DNA glycosylase treatment, a first 18-cycle PCR used universal primers M1SS and BC2_uni_R on all cDNA. As for the authors' bioinformatics: For normalization, 1 million high-quality reads were randomly selected from each sample, with every read carrying a distinct molecular identifier. Instead of being binned into consensus sequences, reads with shared molecular identifiers were discarded. MiTCR, set to a Q25 quality threshold and the strictest error-elimination algorithm, was used for CDR3 identification, clonotype clustering and error correction. A nonparametric unseen species model with Euler transformation was used to estimate a lower bound on total TCR beta diversity. TCRdb reanalyzed the raw reads on its own, using fastp at Q25 for trimming and MiXCR for clone calling, and kept in-frame beta chains. For every CDR3 protein sequence, its rows merge into one entry that carries the most common genes and DNA. The V and J calls and clone size are TCRdb's, not the authors'. Counted in this sample were 790,000 or so distinct CDR3 sequences; about half of them appeared once. Clones ranked in the top ten supply about a sixth of the sample.

The full study reports these points: Because profiling used bulk unsorted PBMCs, naive and antigen-experienced compartments could not be compared conclusively. The long-lived group showed more naive CD4+ T cells, fewer expanded clones and increased TCR diversity than the aged group, suggesting age selection. Estimates of total diversity from one million sequenced T cells were regarded as lower bounds and underestimates. There was a strong correlation between observed TCR beta diversity and the percentage of naive T cells measured by flow cytometry. As age increased, observed TCR beta diversity per million T cells dropped in a roughly linear way, and a significant reduction was already evident by age roughly 40. Because the CMV infection status of the donors was unknown, age-related changes in expanded clonotypes may potentially have been confounded.

There are 16 amino acids in the CDR3, from cysteine to phenylalanine inclusive. Of the read, only the CDR3 DNA is kept; its 48 bases are in frame from base 1. Trimming accounts for 1 base at V and 3 bases at J, while the number of junction bases matched to no gene is 5. The germline V gene (reference sequence) gives CDR1 as DFQATT and CDR2 as SNEGSKA. Donors were 40 or so systemically healthy Caucasian individuals from Russia aged 6 to 90 years. Each donor gave approximately 9.4 milliliters of peripheral blood, drawn into EDTA-treated Vacutainer tubes. Ficoll-Paque density-gradient centrifugation was used to isolate PBMCs, with at least 6.5 million per sample. Trizol reagent was used to extract total RNA from PBMCs, with at least 6 micrograms per sample. For every donor, flow cytometry on a PBMC aliquot measured the percentage of naive CD45RAhigh/CD27high T cells.

Input material: blood. The receptor comes from an elderly man in good health. The chain links TRBV20-1 with TRBJ2-1; 11 junctional bases match TRBD1. The DNA is as follows: TGCAGTGCTAGAGCCGGGGACAGGGGGTACTACAATGAGCAGTTCTTC. It is translated as CSARAGDRGYYNEQFF.